This T cell receptor beta chain was profiled in a study of cytomegalovirus exposure and HLA in healthy donors. The study's findings and limits: High sensitivity and specificity were reportedly achieved when the classifier diagnosed cytomegalovirus status. Productive rates of about 87% or about 30% were seen for most TCR beta V segments in an earlier analysis. In a later analysis, common viral pathogens appeared linked to several of the most significant clusters.

This CDR3 contains 16 residues. Germline trimming cut 7 bases from V and 0 bases from J; bases unmatched to any gene: 9. Germline CDR1 is SNHLY and CDR2 is FYNNEI. Primers for the PCR totalled 60 Vbeta and 13 Jbeta. Libraries were prepared by immunoSEQ multiplex PCR; TCRdb keeps only in-frame clonotypes and omits some of them. The profile covers 65,000 to 95,000 clones, with under 80% appearing a single time and around an eighth taken by the ten largest. Comment on this clone: Its antigen is undetermined.

Specimen: PBMCs. The chain couples TRBV2 to TRBJ2-1, with 7 bases lining up with TRBD2. This TCR was recovered from a human donor in good health. The DNA for the CDR3 is TGTGCCAGCACCCGACTGGGGGGGAGCTCCTACAATGAGCAGTTCTTC. Amino acids: CASTRLGGSSYNEQFF. The full variable domain, its missing parts supplied by reference TRBV2 and TRBJ2-1, is EPEVTQTPSHQVTQMGQEVILRCVPISNHLYFYWYRQILGQKVEFLVSFYNNEISEKSEIFDDQFSVERPDGSNFTLKIRSTKLEDSAMYFCASTRLGGSSYNEQFFGPGTRLTVL.